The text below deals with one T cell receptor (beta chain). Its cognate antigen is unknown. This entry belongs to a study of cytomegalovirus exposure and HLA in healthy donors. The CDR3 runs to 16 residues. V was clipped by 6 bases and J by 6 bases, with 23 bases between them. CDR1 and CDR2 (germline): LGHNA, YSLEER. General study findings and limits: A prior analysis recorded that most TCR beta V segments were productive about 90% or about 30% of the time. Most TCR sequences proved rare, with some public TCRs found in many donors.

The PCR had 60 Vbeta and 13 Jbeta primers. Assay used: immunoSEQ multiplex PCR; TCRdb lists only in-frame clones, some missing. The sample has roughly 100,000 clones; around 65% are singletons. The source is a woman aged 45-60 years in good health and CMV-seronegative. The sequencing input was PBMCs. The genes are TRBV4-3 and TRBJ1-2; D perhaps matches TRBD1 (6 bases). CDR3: CASSPIQGVMRDGYTF. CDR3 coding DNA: TGCGCCAGCAGTCCGATACAGGGAGTGATGAGGGATGGCTACACCTTC.